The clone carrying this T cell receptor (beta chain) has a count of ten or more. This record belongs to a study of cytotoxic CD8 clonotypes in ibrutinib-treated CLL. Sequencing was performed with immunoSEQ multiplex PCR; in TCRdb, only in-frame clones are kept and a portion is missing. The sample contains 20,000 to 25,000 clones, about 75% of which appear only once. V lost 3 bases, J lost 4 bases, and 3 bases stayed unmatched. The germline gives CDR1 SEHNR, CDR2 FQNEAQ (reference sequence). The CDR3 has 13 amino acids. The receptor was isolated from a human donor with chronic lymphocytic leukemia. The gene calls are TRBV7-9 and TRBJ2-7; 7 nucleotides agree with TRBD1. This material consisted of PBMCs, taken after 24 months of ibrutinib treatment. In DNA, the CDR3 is TGTGCCAGCAGCTTCCAGACAGGGTACGAGCAGTACTTC. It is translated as CASSFQTGYEQYF.